A selection of T cell receptor beta chains follows, all from one sample in a study of blood T cell repertoires in COVID-19. Using immunoSEQ multiplex PCR, the repertoire was profiled, and TCRdb retains in-frame clones only, with some absent. The table lists around 180,000 clones, 84% of them singletons. Sequencing used peripheral blood. These receptor sequences come from a human donor in a cohort sampled during active COVID-19. Both conserved end residues are part of each CDR3. A D gene is named only where the DNA matches it firmly. Clone size is shown for a subset of rows, as once, few, many or a class of expanded clone.

j_gene | abundance | d_gene | v_gene | CDR3aa | CDR3nt
TRBJ2-7 | NA | NA | TRBV5-1 | CASQPGVESYEQYF | TGCGCCAGCCAACCGGGGGTGGAGTCCTACGAGCAGTACTTC
TRBJ1-6 | NA | NA | TRBV4-1 | CASSQDRSYNSPLHF | TGCGCCAGCAGCCAAGACCGCTCCTATAATTCACCCCTCCACTTT
TRBJ1-1 | NA | NA | TRBV6-6 | CASSPTPDRQNTEAFF | TGTGCCAGCAGCCCTACACCCGACAGGCAGAACACTGAAGCTTTCTTT
TRBJ1-2 | few | NA | TRBV15 | CATSKHREGYGYTF | TGTGCCACCAGCAAACACAGGGAGGGCTATGGCTACACCTTC
TRBJ1-2 | NA | NA | TRBV5-6 | CASSRGEGQANYGYTF | TGTGCCAGCAGCCGAGGGGAGGGTCAGGCGAACTATGGCTACACCTTC
TRBJ2-7 | NA | NA | TRBV4-1 | CASSQDSNRYEQYF | TGCGCCAGCAGCCAAGATTCAAACAGGTACGAGCAGTACTTC
TRBJ1-5 | few | TRBD1 | TRBV28 | CASSRQGGAYQPQHF | TGTGCCAGCAGCAGACAGGGAGGAGCGTATCAGCCCCAGCATTTT
TRBJ1-5 | NA | NA | TRBV2 | CASSGGSKAYFNQPQHF | TGTGCCAGCAGTGGAGGTTCTAAAGCTTATTTCAATCAGCCCCAGCATTTT
TRBJ2-7 | NA | NA | TRBV27 | CASSFAYTYEQYF | TGTGCCAGCAGTTTCGCCTATACCTACGAGCAGTACTTC
TRBJ2-2 | NA | NA | TRBV2 | CASIRGVGTGELFF | TGTGCCAGCATACGGGGAGTAGGAACCGGGGAGCTGTTTTTT
TRBJ2-7 | NA | NA | TRBV12-3/TRBV12-4 | CASSLGPLYEQYF | TGTGCCAGCAGTTTAGGTCCTCTCTACGAGCAGTACTTC
TRBJ2-7 | NA | TRBD1 | TRBV5-4 | CASSQGAGGNEQYF | TGTGCCAGCAGCCAAGGGGCAGGGGGCAACGAGCAGTACTTC
TRBJ2-7 | few | TRBD2 | TRBV7-3 | CASSLTGGAYEQYF | TGTGCCAGCAGCTTAACCGGGGGGGCCTACGAGCAGTACTTC
TRBJ1-5 | NA | NA | TRBV19 | CASRPTGEGNQPQHF | TGTGCCAGTAGACCCACAGGAGAGGGCAATCAGCCCCAGCATTTT
TRBJ2-7 | NA | NA | TRBV9 | CASSVGVGTGSYEQYF | TGTGCCAGCAGCGTAGGAGTAGGGACTGGCTCCTACGAGCAGTACTTC
TRBJ1-4 | NA | NA | TRBV24-1 | CAPQPNRENEKLFF | TGTGCCCCCCAACCTAATAGGGAGAATGAAAAACTGTTTTTT
TRBJ2-3 | NA | TRBD1 | TRBV3-1/TRBV3-2 | CASSRTGLTDTQYF | TGTGCCAGCAGTCGGACAGGGCTCACAGATACGCAGTATTTT
TRBJ1-2 | NA | NA | TRBV3-1/TRBV3-2 | CASSQGNSYGYTF | TGTGCCAGCAGCCAAGGCAACAGCTATGGCTACACCTTC
TRBJ1-2 | NA | NA | TRBV6-5 | CASTNRVRAAYGYTF | TGTGCCAGCACCAACAGGGTTAGGGCCGCCTATGGCTACACCTTC
TRBJ1-1 | NA | TRBD1 | TRBV5-1 | CASSPGTGDDHEAFF | TGCGCCAGCAGCCCCGGGACAGGGGATGATCATGAAGCTTTCTTT
TRBJ2-7 | NA | NA | TRBV19 | CASSPRTVSYEQYF | TGTGCCAGTAGTCCTCGGACAGTCTCCTACGAGCAGTACTTC
TRBJ1-1 | few | NA | TRBV6-5 | CASTRGDTEAFF | TGTGCCAGCACCCGGGGTGACACTGAAGCTTTCTTT
TRBJ1-1 | NA | NA | TRBV19 | CASSIVSRDTEAFF | TGTGCCAGTAGTATCGTAAGCAGGGATACTGAAGCTTTCTTT
TRBJ1-6 | NA | TRBD1 | TRBV3-1/TRBV3-2 | CASRAAGTENSPLHF | TGTGCCAGCAGAGCCGCCGGGACAGAGAATTCACCCCTCCACTTT
TRBJ2-3 | NA | TRBD2 | TRBV10-3 | CAIGEGSPDTQYF | TGTGCCATCGGGGAGGGCAGCCCAGATACGCAGTATTTT
TRBJ2-7 | NA | TRBD2 | TRBV20-1 | CSASSLADHEQYF | TGCAGTGCTAGTAGCCTAGCGGACCACGAGCAGTACTTC
TRBJ2-7 | NA | TRBD2 | TRBV7-2 | CASSYAASGYEQYF | TGTGCCAGCAGCTACGCAGCTAGCGGATACGAGCAGTACTTC
TRBJ2-7 | NA | NA | TRBV7-9 | CASSPGYEQYF | TGTGCCAGCAGTCCCGGCTACGAGCAGTACTTC
TRBJ2-7 | NA | NA | TRBV5-1 | CASSLDRGVEQYF | TGCGCCAGCAGCTTGGATCGCGGGGTTGAGCAGTACTTC
TRBJ1-3 | NA | NA | TRBV5-4 | CASSLASGAGNTIYF | TGTGCCAGCAGCTTGGCATCAGGGGCTGGAAACACCATATATTTT
TRBJ2-7 | NA | NA | TRBV6-5 | CASSYSGQGREYEQYF | TGTGCCAGCAGTTACTCCGGGCAGGGAAGGGAATACGAGCAGTACTTC
TRBJ2-7 | NA | TRBD1 | TRBV5-5 | CASSFLAAGTAEQYF | TGTGCCAGCAGCTTCTTGGCAGCCGGGACAGCCGAGCAGTACTTC
TRBJ2-3 | NA | NA | TRBV19 | CASRSPATAVDTQYF | TGTGCCAGTAGATCCCCCGCGACTGCAGTAGATACGCAGTATTTT
TRBJ2-1 | NA | NA | TRBV27 | CASSLGQFNEQFF | TGTGCCAGCAGTTTAGGGCAGTTCAATGAGCAGTTCTTC
TRBJ2-2 | NA | NA | TRBV28 | CASSLRRLTGELFF | TGTGCCAGCAGTTTGCGCAGACTCACCGGGGAGCTGTTTTTT
TRBJ1-2 | once | TRBD1 | TRBV5-1 | CASSAGTGGLWSGYTF | TGCGCCAGCAGCGCCGGGACAGGGGGATTGTGGAGTGGCTACACCTTC
TRBJ1-2 | NA | NA | TRBV5-6 | CASRLPADTGGYTF | TGTGCCAGCAGACTTCCGGCCGATACAGGTGGCTACACCTTC
TRBJ1-1 | NA | NA | TRBV2 | CATRGGGAEGNTEAFF | TGTGCCACCAGGGGAGGAGGGGCCGAGGGGAACACTGAAGCTTTCTTT
TRBJ1-5 | NA | NA | TRBV2 | CASSGLEENKPQHF | TGTGCCAGCAGTGGGTTAGAGGAAAATAAGCCCCAGCATTTT
TRBJ1-6 | NA | TRBD1 | TRBV4-1 | CASSLGQDRTLRSPLHF | TGCGCCAGCAGCCTCGGACAGGATCGGACATTGAGATCACCCCTCCACTTT
TRBJ2-7 | NA | TRBD2 | TRBV5-4 | CASSLAGGGAYEQYF | TGTGCCAGCAGCTTGGCTGGCGGGGGGGCATACGAGCAGTACTTC
TRBJ2-7 | few | TRBD2 | TRBV27 | CASSLRGGAGVYEQYF | TGTGCCAGCAGTTTAAGGGGCGGGGCGGGGGTCTACGAGCAGTACTTC
TRBJ2-2 | few | TRBD1 | TRBV4-1 | CASSGQGDTGELFF | TGCGCCAGCTCTGGACAGGGAGACACCGGGGAGCTGTTTTTT
TRBJ2-2 | NA | NA | TRBV6-5 | CASREGTNTGELFF | TGTGCCAGCAGGGAGGGGACGAACACCGGGGAGCTGTTTTTT
TRBJ2-1 | few | NA | TRBV2 | CASSAIFDEQFF | TGTGCCAGCAGTGCTATATTCGATGAGCAGTTCTTC
TRBJ1-1 | few | NA | TRBV27 | CASSPRQLGGNTEAFF | TGTGCCAGCAGTCCCCGACAGCTAGGCGGGAACACTGAAGCTTTCTTT